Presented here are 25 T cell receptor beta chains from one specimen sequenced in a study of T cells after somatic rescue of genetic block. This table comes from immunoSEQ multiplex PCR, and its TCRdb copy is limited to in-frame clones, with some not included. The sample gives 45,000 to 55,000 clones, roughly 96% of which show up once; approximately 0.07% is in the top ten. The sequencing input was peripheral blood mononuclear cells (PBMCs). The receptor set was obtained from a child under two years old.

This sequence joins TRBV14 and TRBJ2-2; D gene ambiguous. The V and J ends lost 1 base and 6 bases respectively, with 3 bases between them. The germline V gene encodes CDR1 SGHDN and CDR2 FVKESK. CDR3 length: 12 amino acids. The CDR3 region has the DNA TGTGCCAGCAGCCAAGTCCCCGGGGAGCTGTTTTTT. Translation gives CASSQVPGELFF. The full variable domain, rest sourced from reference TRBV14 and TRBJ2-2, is EAGVTQFPSHSVIEKGQTVTLRCDPISGHDNLYWYRRVMGKEIKFLLHFVKESKQDESGMPNNRFLAERTGGTYSTLKVQPAELEDSGVYFCASSQVPGELFFGEGSRLTVL.

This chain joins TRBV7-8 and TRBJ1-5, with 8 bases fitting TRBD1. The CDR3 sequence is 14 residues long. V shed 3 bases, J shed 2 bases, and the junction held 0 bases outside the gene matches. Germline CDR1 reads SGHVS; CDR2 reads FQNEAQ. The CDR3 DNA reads TGTGCCAGCAGCTTGACAGGGGGCAATCAGCCCCAGCATTTT. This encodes CASSLTGGNQPQHF.

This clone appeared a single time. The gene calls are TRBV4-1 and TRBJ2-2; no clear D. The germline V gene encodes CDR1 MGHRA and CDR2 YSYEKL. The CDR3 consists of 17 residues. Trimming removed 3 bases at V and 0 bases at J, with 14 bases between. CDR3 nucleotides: TGCGCCAGCAGCCACCATCTAGTTACATCGAACACCGGGGAGCTGTTTTTT. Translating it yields CASSHHLVTSNTGELFF.

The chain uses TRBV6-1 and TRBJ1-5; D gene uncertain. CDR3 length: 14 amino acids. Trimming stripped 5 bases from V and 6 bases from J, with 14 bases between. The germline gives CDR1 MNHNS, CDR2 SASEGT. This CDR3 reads CASSPQERAQPQHF. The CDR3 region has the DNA TGTGCCAGCAGTCCCCAGGAGAGGGCTCAGCCCCAGCATTTT.

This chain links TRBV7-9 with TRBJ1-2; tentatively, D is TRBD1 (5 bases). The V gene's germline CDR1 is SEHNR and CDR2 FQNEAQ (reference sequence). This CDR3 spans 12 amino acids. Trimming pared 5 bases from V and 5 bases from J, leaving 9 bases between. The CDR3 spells CASSTKGYGYTF. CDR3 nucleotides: TGTGCCAGCAGCACCAAGGGGTATGGCTACACCTTC.

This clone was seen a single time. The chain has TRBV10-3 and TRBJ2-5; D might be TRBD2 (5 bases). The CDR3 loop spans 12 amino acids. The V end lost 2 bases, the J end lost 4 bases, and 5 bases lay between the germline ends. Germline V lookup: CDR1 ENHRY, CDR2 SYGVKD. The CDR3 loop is CAISEEGETQYF. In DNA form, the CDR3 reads TGTGCCATCAGTGAGGAGGGAGAGACCCAGTACTTC.

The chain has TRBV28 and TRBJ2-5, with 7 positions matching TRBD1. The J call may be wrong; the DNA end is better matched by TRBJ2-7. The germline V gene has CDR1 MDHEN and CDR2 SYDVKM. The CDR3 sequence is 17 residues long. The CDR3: CASSSPSRGTVYYEQYF. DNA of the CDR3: TGTGCCAGCAGTTCCCCCTCCAGGGGGACAGTATACTACGAGCAGTACTTC.

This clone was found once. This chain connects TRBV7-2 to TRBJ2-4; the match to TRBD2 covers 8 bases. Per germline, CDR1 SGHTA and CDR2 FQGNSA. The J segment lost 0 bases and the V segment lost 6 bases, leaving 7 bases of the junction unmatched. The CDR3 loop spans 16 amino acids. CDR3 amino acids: CASSRTSLLAKNIQYF. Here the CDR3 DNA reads TGTGCCAGCAGTCGGACTAGCCTCCTAGCCAAAAACATTCAGTACTTC.

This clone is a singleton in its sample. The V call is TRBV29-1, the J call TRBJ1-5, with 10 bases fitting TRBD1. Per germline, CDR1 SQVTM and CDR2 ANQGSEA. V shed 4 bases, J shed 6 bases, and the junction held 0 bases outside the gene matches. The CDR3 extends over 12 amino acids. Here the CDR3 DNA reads TGCAGCGTTGGACAGGGGGCTCAGCCCCAGCATTTT. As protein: CSVGQGAQPQHF.

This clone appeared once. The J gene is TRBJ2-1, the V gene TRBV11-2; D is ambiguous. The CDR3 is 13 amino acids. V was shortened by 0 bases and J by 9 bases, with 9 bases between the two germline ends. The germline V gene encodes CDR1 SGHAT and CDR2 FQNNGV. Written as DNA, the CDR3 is TGTGCCAGCAGCTTAGATCCGTGGGGTGAGCAGTTCTTC. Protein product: CASSLDPWGEQFF. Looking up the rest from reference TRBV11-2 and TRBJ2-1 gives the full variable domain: EAGVAQSPRYKIIEKRQSVAFWCNPISGHATLYWYQQILGQGPKLLIQFQNNGVVDDSQLPKDRFSAERLKGVDSTLKIQPAKLEDSAVYLCASSLDPWGEQFFGPGTRLTVL.

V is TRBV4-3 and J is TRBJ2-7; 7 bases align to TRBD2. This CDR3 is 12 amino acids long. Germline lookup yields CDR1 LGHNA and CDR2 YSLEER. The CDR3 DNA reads TGCCACCCCGGACTAGTCTTCTACGAGCAGTACTTC. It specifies CHPGLVFYEQYF.

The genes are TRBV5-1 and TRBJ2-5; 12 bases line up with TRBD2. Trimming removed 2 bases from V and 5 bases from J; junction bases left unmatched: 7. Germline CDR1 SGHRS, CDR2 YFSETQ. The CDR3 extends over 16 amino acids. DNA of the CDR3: TGCGCCAGCAGCTTACCTAGCGGGAGGGCCGGGGAGACCCAGTACTTC. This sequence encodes CASSLPSGRAGETQYF.

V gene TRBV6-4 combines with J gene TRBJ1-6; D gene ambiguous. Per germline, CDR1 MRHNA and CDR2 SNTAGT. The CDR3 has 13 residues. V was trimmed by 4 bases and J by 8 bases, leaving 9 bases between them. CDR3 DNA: TGTGCCAGCAGTGTGACCGGAGATTCACCCCTCCACTTT. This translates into CASSVTGDSPLHF.

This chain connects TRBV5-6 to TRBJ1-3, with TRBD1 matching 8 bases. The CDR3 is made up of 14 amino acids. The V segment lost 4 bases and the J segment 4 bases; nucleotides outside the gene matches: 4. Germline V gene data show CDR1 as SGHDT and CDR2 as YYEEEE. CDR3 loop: CASSGQGSGNTIYF. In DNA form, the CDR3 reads TGTGCCAGCAGCGGACAGGGTTCCGGAAACACCATATATTTT.

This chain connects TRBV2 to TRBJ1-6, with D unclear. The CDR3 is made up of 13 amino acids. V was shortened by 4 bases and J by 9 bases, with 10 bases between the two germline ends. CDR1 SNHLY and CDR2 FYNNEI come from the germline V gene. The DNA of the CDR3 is TGTGCCAGCAGTGGGACCGAGTTTTCACCCCTCCACTTT. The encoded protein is CASSGTEFSPLHF.

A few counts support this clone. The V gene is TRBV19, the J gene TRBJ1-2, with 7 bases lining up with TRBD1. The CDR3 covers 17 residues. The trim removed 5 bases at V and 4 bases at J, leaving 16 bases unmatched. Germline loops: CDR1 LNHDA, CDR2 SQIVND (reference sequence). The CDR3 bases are TGTGCCAGTAGTGCGGGCCAGGGGGGCCTCCTGCTCTATGGCTACACCTTC. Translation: CASSAGQGGLLLYGYTF.

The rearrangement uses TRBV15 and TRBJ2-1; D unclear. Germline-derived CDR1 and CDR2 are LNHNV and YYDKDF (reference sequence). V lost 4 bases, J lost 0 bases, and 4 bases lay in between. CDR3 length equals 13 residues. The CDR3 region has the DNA TGTGCCACCAGCACCAGCTCCTACAATGAGCAGTTCTTC. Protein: CATSTSSYNEQFF.

The CDR3 DNA is TGTGCCAGCAGCTCGGAAATCGCGGGAGGGTGGAACAATGAGCAGTTCTTC. As protein: CASSSEIAGGWNNEQFF. The J gene is TRBJ2-1, the V gene TRBV7-2; 9 nucleotides align to TRBD2. The V segment lost 4 bases and the J segment 5 bases; nucleotides outside the gene matches: 12. The germline gives CDR1 SGHTA, CDR2 FQGNSA. This CDR3 spans 17 amino acids.

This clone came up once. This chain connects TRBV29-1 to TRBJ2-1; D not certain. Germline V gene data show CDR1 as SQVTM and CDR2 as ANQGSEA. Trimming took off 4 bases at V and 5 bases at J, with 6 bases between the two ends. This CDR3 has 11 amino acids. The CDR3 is CSVGPHNEQFF. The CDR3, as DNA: TGCAGCGTTGGGCCACACAATGAGCAGTTCTTC.

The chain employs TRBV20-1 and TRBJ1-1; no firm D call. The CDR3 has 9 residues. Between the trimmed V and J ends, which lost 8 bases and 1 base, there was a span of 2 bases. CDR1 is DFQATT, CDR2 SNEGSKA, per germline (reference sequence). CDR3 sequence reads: CSKNTEAFF. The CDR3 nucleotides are TGCAGTAAGAACACTGAAGCTTTCTTT.

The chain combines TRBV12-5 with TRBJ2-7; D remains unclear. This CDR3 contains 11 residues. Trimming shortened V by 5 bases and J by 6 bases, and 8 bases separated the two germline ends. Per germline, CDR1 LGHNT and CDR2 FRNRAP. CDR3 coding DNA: TGTGCTAGTGGTAACAACGGCGAGCAGTACTTC. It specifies CASGNNGEQYF. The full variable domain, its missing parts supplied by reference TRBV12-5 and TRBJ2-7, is DARVTQTPRHKVTEMGQEVTMRCQPILGHNTVFWYRQTMMQGLELLAYFRNRAPLDDSGMPKDRFSAEMPDATLATLKIQPSEPRDSAVYFCASGNNGEQYFGPGTRLTVT.

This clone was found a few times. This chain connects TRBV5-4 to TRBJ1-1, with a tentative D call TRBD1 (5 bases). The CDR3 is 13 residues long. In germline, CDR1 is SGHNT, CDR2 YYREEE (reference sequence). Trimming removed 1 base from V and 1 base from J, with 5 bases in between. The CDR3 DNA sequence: TGTGCCAGCAGCTTGACAGGGAACACTGAAGCTTTCTTT. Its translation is CASSLTGNTEAFF.

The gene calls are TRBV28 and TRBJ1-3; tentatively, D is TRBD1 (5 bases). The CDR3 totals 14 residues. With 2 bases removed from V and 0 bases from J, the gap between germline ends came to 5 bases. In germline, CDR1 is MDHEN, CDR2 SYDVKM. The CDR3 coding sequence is TGTGCCAGCAGTTTACAGGGCTCTGGAAACACCATATATTTT. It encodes CASSLQGSGNTIYF.

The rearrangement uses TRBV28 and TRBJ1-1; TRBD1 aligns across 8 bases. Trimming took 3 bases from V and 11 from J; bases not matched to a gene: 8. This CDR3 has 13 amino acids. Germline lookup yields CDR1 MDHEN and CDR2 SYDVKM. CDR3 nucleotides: TGTGCCAGCAGTTTGGGAGCGAACAGGGGGGCTTTCTTT. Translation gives CASSLGANRGAFF.

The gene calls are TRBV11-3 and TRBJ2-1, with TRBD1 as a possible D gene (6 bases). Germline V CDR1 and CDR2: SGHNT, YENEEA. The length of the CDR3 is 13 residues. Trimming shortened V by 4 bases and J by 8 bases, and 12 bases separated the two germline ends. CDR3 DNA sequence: TGTGCCAGCAGCTGGAGACAGGACGATGAGCAGTTCTTC. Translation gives CASSWRQDDEQFF.